This TCR beta chain was captured in a study of T cell responses to AZD1222 COVID-19 vaccine. Germline CDR1 SGHNT, CDR2 YYREEE (reference sequence). This CDR3 comprises 14 residues. V shed 0 bases and J shed 5 bases, with 12 bases lying between them. As for this clone: Antigen specificity is unknown.

Profiled with immunoSEQ multiplex PCR; TCRdb holds only in-frame clones, not every one. Among 80,000 to 100,000 clones listed, just over 90% were seen once. Whole-study findings and limits: Receipt of two AZD1222 doses was followed by a rise in Spike-specific TCR breadth and depth. It should be noted that donors were predominantly white British and more often female, and clonal diversity was possibly underestimated.

Sequencing used peripheral blood, obtained on day 0 of AZD1222 vaccination. The chain is built from TRBV5-4 and TRBJ2-7; D tentatively fits TRBD1 or TRBD2 (6 bases each). This clonotype originated in an adult in good health. The DNA of the CDR3 is TGTGCCAGCAGCTTGGGGGGGGCGCCCCACGAGCAGTACTTC. As protein: CASSLGGAPHEQYF.